This T cell receptor (beta chain) was captured in a study of blood T cell repertoires in COVID-19 (dated by TCRdb to 2019 to 2021). Notes on the research overall: The collaborator samples originated in the United States, Italy and Spain and spanned the acute and convalescent phases of COVID-19. The material from the prospective study consisted of cDNA or gDNA derived from T cells, B-cell-depleted T cells, or PBMCs. Subjects who had been exposed to COVID-19, were actively infected with it, or had recovered from it provided the deeply sampled blood TCRbeta repertoires that made up the dataset. The repertoires were released in a freely available public database intended as a resource for research on the immune response to SARS-CoV-2. Samples were obtained from the ongoing ImmuneRACE study (first 160 participants) and from 1,254 subjects provided by 6 global collaborators. A de-identified subject ID, COVID-19 status, age in years and sex were almost always included in the sample metadata. HLA class I and class II types, where available, came from metadata supplied by the sample provider rather than from assay-based typing. Study-wide findings and limitations: Clinical and demographic metadata were provided uncurated, with the amount varying by source and participant.

Participants in the prospective study were enrolled through a virtual design, were aged roughly 18 to 100 years, and lived in about 25 United States geographic areas. In the prospective study, participants were assigned to cohorts based on the clinical history participants reported in a screening survey and a study questionnaire. Recovered participants in ImmuneRACE Cohort 3 were defined as having two consecutive negative NP/OP PCR tests, clearance from a healthcare professional, or resolution of symptoms. Mobile phlebotomists in the prospective study collected whole blood, serum and a nasopharyngeal or oropharyngeal swab from every participant. Over an approximately two-month period, participants in the prospective study had the option of providing additional blood draws and questionnaires. Before DNA extraction, prospective study blood samples were shipped either frozen or at room temperature.

About this clone itself: It has no known antigen specificity. Base qualities are not recorded, but no much larger clone differs from it by a single base.

TCRbeta CDR3 regions were amplified from genomic DNA using the immunoSEQ Assay, a bias-controlled multiplex PCR. The study's processing was this. Within the assay, amplification of reference gene primers was used to estimate how many nucleated cells each sample contained. Sequence reads were collapsed and filtered to measure the absolute abundance of every unique TCRbeta CDR3 rearrangement. For each sample, productive Simpson clonality was calculated as the square root of Simpson's diversity index across productive rearrangements. TCRdb stores this immuneACCESS table with in-frame sequences only. Part of the clones is absent; in the studies checked, under half of the shortfall reflects unresolved V genes, and no reason is known for the rest. V and J calls and clone size are given by that table; D and trimming were obtained from the DNA. This sample gives some 150,000 clones in total; 70% to 90% of them show up just once. The top ten constitute about 4.4% of the sample.

CDR1 MNHNS and CDR2 SASEGT were looked up in the germline V gene. The CDR3 contains 16 residues, cysteine and valine counted. This entry keeps only the CDR3 DNA: 48 bases, framed from base 1. V loses 2 bases of germline sequence and J loses 3 bases, and the interval between the two ends is 17 bases. The clonotype originates from a woman aged 50 to 65 who had recovered from COVID-19. The rearranged chain carries TRBV6-1 and TRBJ2-7; 6 matching bases give a weak D call of TRBD2. The sequenced sample was PBMCs or T cells enriched from blood (not recorded which). The CDR3 loop reads CASSERGGGGDYEQYV. The DNA is TGTGCCAGCAGTGAACGGGGAGGAGGTGGGGACTACGAGCAGTACGTC.